The next 29 T cell receptor beta chains were all read from a single sample in a study of blood T cell repertoires in COVID-19. Some clones are missing from TCRdb's copy, which holds only in-frame ones; the method was immunoSEQ multiplex PCR. Of 350,000 or so clones listed, more than 70% are singletons. Material for sequencing was peripheral blood. Receptor source: a woman aged 55-69 years with COVID-19, enrolled during active disease.

The rearrangement uses TRBV25-1 and TRBJ2-7; 7 bases agree with TRBD1. The V and J ends lost 6 bases and 5 bases, in that order; junction bases with no gene match: 10. Germline lookup yields CDR1 MGHDK and CDR2 SYGVNS. The CDR3 sequence is 14 residues long. The CDR3 sequence: CASRRGQGAHEQYF. In nucleotides, the CDR3 is TGTGCCAGCAGGAGGGGGCAGGGTGCCCACGAGCAGTACTTC.

The genes are TRBV29-1 and TRBJ1-1; possible D gene TRBD1, 6 bases. The germline CDR1 and CDR2 sequences are SQVTM and ANQGSEA. The CDR3 is made up of 10 amino acids. The V end was cut by 6 bases, the J end by 6 bases, with 8 bases between. CDR3 in amino acids: CSVWTAEAFF. CDR3 nucleotide sequence: TGCAGCGTCTGGACAGCTGAAGCTTTCTTT.

The chain couples TRBV7-9 to TRBJ2-7, with TRBD1 matching over 10 bases. The CDR3 runs 15 residues. CDR1 and CDR2 from the germline V gene are SEHNR and FQNEAQ (reference sequence). V lost 4 bases to trimming and J lost 7 bases; unmatched junction nucleotides: 10. The DNA of the CDR3 is TGTGCCAGCAGCTCGGACAGGGGGACAGCTCGGGAGCAGTACTTC. It encodes CASSSDRGTAREQYF.

This chain connects TRBV29-1 to TRBJ2-1; the match to TRBD2 covers 13 bases. The germline CDR1 and CDR2 sequences are SQVTM and ANQGSEA. V trimming: 5 bases; J trimming: 5 bases; junction bases outside the gene matches: 9. The CDR3 extends over 16 amino acids. The CDR3 DNA is TGCAGCGTTCCGACTAGCGGGGGGCCTTTGGACAATGAGCAGTTCTTC. Translation gives CSVPTSGGPLDNEQFF.

This sequence joins TRBV19 and TRBJ2-5; 8 bases are shared with TRBD1. Per germline, CDR1 LNHDA and CDR2 SQIVND (reference sequence). With 1 base clipped from V and 1 base from J, the junction kept 5 bases outside the gene matches. This CDR3 has 16 residues. This CDR3 is CASSIGTGLTQETQYF. The CDR3 bases are TGTGCCAGTAGTATAGGGACAGGGCTTACCCAAGAGACCCAGTACTTC.

This clone showed up just a few times. This CDR3 reads CASSRLQGIYGYTF. The DNA for the CDR3 is TGTGCCAGCAGCCGCCTACAGGGGATCTATGGCTACACCTTC. J is TRBJ1-2 and V is TRBV4-2; 7 positions agree with TRBD1. This CDR3 has 14 residues. The V segment lost 4 bases and the J segment 4 bases; nucleotides outside the gene matches: 6. In germline, CDR1 is LGHNA, CDR2 YNFKEQ.

V gene TRBV5-8 combines with J gene TRBJ2-3, with D perhaps TRBD2 (6 bases). The germline gives CDR1 SGHTS, CDR2 YDEGEE. The CDR3 has 15 residues. The V end lost 4 bases, the J end lost 5 bases, and 17 bases lay between the germline ends. The CDR3 nucleotides are TGTGCCAGCAGCCCCGCGGGGTACAATAGAGATACGCAGTATTTT. Protein product: CASSPAGYNRDTQYF.

The chain recombines TRBV2 with TRBJ1-1, with 8 bases that match TRBD1. This CDR3 contains 13 residues. With 6 bases clipped from V and 4 bases from J, the junction kept 4 bases outside the gene matches. Looked up from germline, CDR1 is SNHLY and CDR2 is FYNNEI. CDR3: CASRQTGVTEAFF. As DNA, the CDR3 is TGTGCCAGCAGGCAGACAGGGGTCACTGAAGCTTTCTTT.

This clone appeared once. The chain employs TRBV27 and TRBJ1-1; no clear D gene. Trimming cost V 6 bases and J 1 base, with 9 bases left between them. The germline V gene encodes CDR1 MNHEY and CDR2 SMNVEV (reference sequence). CDR3 length: 13 residues. DNA of the CDR3: TGTGCCAGCAGCCATCACGGGAACACTGAAGCTTTCTTT. Its translation: CASSHHGNTEAFF.

V is TRBV19 and J is TRBJ1-2; TRBD1 aligns across 7 bases. Per germline, CDR1 LNHDA and CDR2 SQIVND (reference sequence). This CDR3 is built from 13 residues. J gave up 7 bases and V 6 bases, and 8 bases lay outside the gene matches. As DNA, the CDR3 is TGTGCCAGTAGACCAACAGGGGTTGGTGGCTACACCTTC. Translation gives CASRPTGVGGYTF.

This chain joins TRBV12-3 or TRBV12-4 and TRBJ1-1, with D possibly being TRBD1 (5 bases). There are 13 residues in the CDR3. V was pared by 6 bases and J by 0 bases, with 8 bases between. In nucleotides, the CDR3 is TGTGCCAGCAGCTCGACAGTGAACACTGAAGCTTTCTTT. This sequence encodes CASSSTVNTEAFF.

The chain employs TRBV5-1 and TRBJ1-5, with D possibly TRBD1 on 5 matching bases. V was trimmed by 5 bases and J by 7 bases, leaving 22 bases between them. The CDR3 is 16 amino acids. Germline V gene sequence: CDR1 SGHRS, CDR2 YFSETQ. In DNA, the CDR3 is TGCGCCAGCAGTATCCAGGGTTTTTCTGTGAAGCAGCCCCAGCATTTT. Translated, it gives CASSIQGFSVKQPQHF.

The chain uses TRBV30 and TRBJ1-6, with D possibly being TRBD1 (6 bases). V dropped 2 bases and J dropped 7 bases, with 12 bases sitting between them. The germline gives CDR1 GTSNPN, CDR2 SVGIG (reference sequence). This CDR3 has 14 residues. The CDR3, as DNA: TGTGCCTGGAGTCCAGGGGCCTTAAATTCACCCCTCCACTTT. Translated, it gives CAWSPGALNSPLHF.

This chain connects TRBV11-3 to TRBJ1-1, with D possibly TRBD1 on 5 matching bases. Germline lookup yields CDR1 SGHNT and CDR2 YENEEA. This CDR3 has 14 residues. Trimming left V 4 bases short and J 1 base short, with 10 bases between. The CDR3 nucleotides read TGTGCCAGCAGCTCAGGGTTGGGGAACACTGAAGCTTTCTTT. It yields the protein CASSSGLGNTEAFF.

The chain couples TRBV18 to TRBJ1-2, with D possibly being TRBD1 (6 bases). V was cut by 3 bases and J by 3 bases, with 11 bases left in between. The length of the CDR3 is 14 residues. CDR1 and CDR2 (germline): KGHSH, LQKENI. The CDR3 nucleotides are TGTGCCAGCTCACCCGCAGGGGTGGACTATGGCTACACCTTC. The encoded protein is CASSPAGVDYGYTF.

This sequence joins TRBV5-1 and TRBJ2-7; 11 bases fit TRBD2. V shed 4 bases and J 2 bases; nucleotides not matched to a gene: 8. This CDR3 has 16 residues. Germline V gives CDR1 SGHRS, CDR2 YFSETQ. Written as DNA, the CDR3 is TGCGCCAGCAGCCCAACTAGCGGGGGCCCAACCTACGAGCAGTACTTC. Translated: CASSPTSGGPTYEQYF.

The gene calls are TRBV18 and TRBJ2-5; 11 nucleotides line up with TRBD1. CDR1 is KGHSH, CDR2 LQKENI, per germline. The V and J ends lost 3 bases and 4 bases, in that order; junction bases with no gene match: 4. The CDR3 spans 15 residues. The CDR3 DNA follows: TGTGCCAGCTCACCCGGGACAGGGGGTCCAGAGACCCAGTACTTC. Its protein is CASSPGTGGPETQYF.

The V and J genes are TRBV4-1 and TRBJ2-1; D remains ambiguous. The CDR3 consists of 14 residues. CDR1 is MGHRA, CDR2 YSYEKL, per germline. The V end lost 0 bases, the J end lost 6 bases, and 9 bases lay between the germline ends. CDR3 amino acids: CASSQDGLPNEQFF. CDR3 DNA: TGCGCCAGCAGCCAAGATGGGCTACCCAATGAGCAGTTCTTC.

The genes are TRBV4-1 and TRBJ1-1; 8 bases fit TRBD1. Germline CDR1 is MGHRA and CDR2 is YSYEKL. The CDR3 extends over 16 amino acids. With V trimmed by 4 bases and J by 6 bases, 13 bases remained unmatched. CDR3 protein: CASSRGQGGLWAEAFF. The CDR3 DNA reads TGCGCCAGCAGCCGAGGACAGGGAGGGCTTTGGGCTGAAGCTTTCTTT.

This clone showed up just a few times. The chain recombines TRBV6-5 with TRBJ1-2, with 7 bases matching TRBD1. The CDR3 has 15 amino acids. Germline-derived CDR1 and CDR2 are MNHEY and SVGAGI. Trimming at V came to 7 bases and at J to 0 bases, leaving 8 bases not matched to a gene. DNA for the CDR3: TGTGCCAGCACCGCTATCGGGACAGCTAACTATGGCTACACCTTC. The encoded protein is CASTAIGTANYGYTF.

The chain recombines TRBV28 with TRBJ1-5, with 9 bases aligning to TRBD1. The ends lost 2 bases at V and 3 bases at J; junction bases unmatched: 2. The CDR3 totals 15 residues. From germline, CDR1 is MDHEN and CDR2 SYDVKM. The CDR3 protein is CASSLDRGNNQPQHF. In nucleotides, the CDR3 is TGTGCCAGCAGTTTAGACAGGGGGAACAATCAGCCCCAGCATTTT.

The chain has TRBV6-1 and TRBJ1-5; D is unclear. Germline V gene lookup returns CDR1 MNHNS and CDR2 SASEGT. The CDR3 runs 12 residues. V was cut by 1 base and J by 12 bases, with 10 bases left in between. CDR3 sequence (DNA): TGTGCCAGCAGTGAAGGGTGGGCGGGCCAGCATTTT. Translating gives CASSEGWAGQHF.

The CDR3 loop reads CAWKSMNTEAFF. The CDR3 DNA reads as TGTGCCTGGAAGAGTATGAACACTGAAGCTTTCTTT. The rearrangement joins TRBV30 to TRBJ1-1; D remains ambiguous. This CDR3 is 12 amino acids long. The V end lost 4 bases, the J end lost 0 bases, and 6 bases lay between the germline ends. Germline CDR1 reads GTSNPN; CDR2 reads SVGIG (reference sequence).

This rearrangement joins TRBV7-3 to TRBJ2-1; 7 bases align to TRBD1. The germline gives CDR1 SGHTA, CDR2 FQGTGA. This CDR3 contains 15 residues. V lost 5 bases to trimming and J lost 5 bases; unmatched junction nucleotides: 9. The CDR3 nucleotides are TGTGCCAGCAGCCTGAGGACAGGAAAGGACAATGAGCAGTTCTTC. The encoded protein is CASSLRTGKDNEQFF.

This clone showed up just once. The rearrangement links TRBV4-1 to TRBJ1-5; D unresolved. The ends were cut back, 0 bases at V and 3 bases at J, with 9 bases in the middle. This CDR3 is 15 amino acids long. The germline V gene encodes CDR1 MGHRA and CDR2 YSYEKL. CDR3 coding DNA: TGCGCCAGCAGCCAAGATCCCGGTGACAATCAGCCCCAGCATTTT. Its protein product is CASSQDPGDNQPQHF.

The genes are TRBV5-1 and TRBJ1-3, with 7 bases aligning to TRBD1. Germline V gene lookup returns CDR1 SGHRS and CDR2 YFSETQ. CDR3 length: 14 residues. V shed 3 bases, J shed 2 bases, and the junction held 2 bases outside the gene matches. CDR3 nucleotides: TGCGCCAGCAGCTCCCAGGGGGCTGGAAACACCATATATTTT. Amino acids: CASSSQGAGNTIYF.

J is TRBJ2-1 and V is TRBV11-1; TRBD2 matches at 8 bases. The germline V gene has CDR1 SGHAT and CDR2 FQDESV (reference sequence). J gave up 8 bases and V 7 bases, and 7 bases lay outside the gene matches. CDR3 length: 13 amino acids. The CDR3 DNA sequence: TGTGCCAGCACAACCGGGACTAGATATGAGCAGTTCTTC. Protein product: CASTTGTRYEQFF.

CDR3 bases: TGTGCCAGCAGCTCGGGGTTTGGGCCCCTCCACTTT. Its translation is CASSSGFGPLHF. This chain links TRBV11-3 with TRBJ1-6; D is unclear. CDR1 is SGHNT, CDR2 YENEEA, per germline. This CDR3 has 12 amino acids. The V gene lost 4 bases and the J gene lost 13 bases, with 11 bases spanning the gap.

The chain couples TRBV18 to TRBJ1-1; TRBD1 aligns across 7 bases. The germline gives CDR1 KGHSH, CDR2 LQKENI. CDR3 size: 15 residues. V was clipped by 2 bases and J by 1 base; unmatched bases: 4. This CDR3 is CASSPTGVANTEAFF. The CDR3 DNA sequence: TGTGCCAGCTCACCAACAGGGGTCGCGAACACTGAAGCTTTCTTT.